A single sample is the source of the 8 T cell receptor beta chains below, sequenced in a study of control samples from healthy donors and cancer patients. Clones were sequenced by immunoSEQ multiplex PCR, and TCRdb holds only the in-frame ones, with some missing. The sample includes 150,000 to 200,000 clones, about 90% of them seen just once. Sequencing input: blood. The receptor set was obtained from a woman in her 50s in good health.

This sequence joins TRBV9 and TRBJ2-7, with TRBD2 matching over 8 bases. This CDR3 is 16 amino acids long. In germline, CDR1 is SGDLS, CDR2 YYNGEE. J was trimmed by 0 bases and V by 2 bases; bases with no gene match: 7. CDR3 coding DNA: TGTGCCAGCAGCGTGGGCGGGGGGCCCCTCTCCTACGAGCAGTACTTC. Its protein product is CASSVGGGPLSYEQYF.

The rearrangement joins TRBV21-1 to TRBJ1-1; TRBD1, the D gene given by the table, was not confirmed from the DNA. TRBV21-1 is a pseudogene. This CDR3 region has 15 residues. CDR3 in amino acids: CASSKGSGQGGFAFF. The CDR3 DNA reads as TGTGCCAGCAGCAAAGGTTCTGGACAGGGGGGTTTCGCTTTCTTT.

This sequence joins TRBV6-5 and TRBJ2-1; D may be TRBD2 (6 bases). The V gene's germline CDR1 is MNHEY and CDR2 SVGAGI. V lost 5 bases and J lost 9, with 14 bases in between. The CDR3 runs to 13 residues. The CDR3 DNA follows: TGTGCCAGCAGTCGGACCTTAGCGGTTGAGCAGTTCTTC. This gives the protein CASSRTLAVEQFF.

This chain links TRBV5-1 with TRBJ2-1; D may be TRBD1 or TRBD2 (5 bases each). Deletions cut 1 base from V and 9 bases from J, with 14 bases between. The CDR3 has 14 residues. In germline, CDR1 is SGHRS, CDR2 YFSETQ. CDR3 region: CASSLSGGVGEQFF. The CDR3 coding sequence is TGCGCCAGCAGCTTGTCTGGGGGAGTAGGTGAGCAGTTCTTC.

CDR3 amino acids: CAWSAQQGFQHF. The CDR3 DNA follows: TGTGCCTGGAGCGCCCAACAGGGGTTCCAGCATTTT. The chain has TRBV30 and TRBJ1-5, with 7 positions matching TRBD1. The germline gives CDR1 GTSNPN, CDR2 SVGIG (reference sequence). Trimming cost V 3 bases and J 12 bases; bases outside gene matches: 8. This CDR3 contains 12 residues.

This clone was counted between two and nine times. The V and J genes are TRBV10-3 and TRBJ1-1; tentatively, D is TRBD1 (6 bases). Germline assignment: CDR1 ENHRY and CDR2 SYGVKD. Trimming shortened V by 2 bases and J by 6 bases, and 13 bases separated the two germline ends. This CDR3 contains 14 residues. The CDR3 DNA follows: TGTGCCATCAGTGAGACAGGGTCTAGGCCTGAAGCTTTCTTT. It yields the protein CAISETGSRPEAFF.

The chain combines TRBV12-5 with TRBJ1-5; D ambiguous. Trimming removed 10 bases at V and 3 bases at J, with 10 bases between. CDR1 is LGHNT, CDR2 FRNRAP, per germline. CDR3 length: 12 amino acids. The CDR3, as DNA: TGTGCTACGAGTGTGGACAATCAGCCCCAGCATTTT. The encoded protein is CATSVDNQPQHF.

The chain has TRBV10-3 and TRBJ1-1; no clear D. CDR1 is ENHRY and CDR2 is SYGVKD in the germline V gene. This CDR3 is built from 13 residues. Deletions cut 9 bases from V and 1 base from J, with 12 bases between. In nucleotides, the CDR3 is TGTGCCATACGTAGGGATAGGAACACTGAAGCTTTCTTT. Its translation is CAIRRDRNTEAFF.